A selection of T cell receptor beta chains follows, all from one sample in a study of lymphopenia after photon versus proton radiotherapy. Profiling relied on immunoSEQ multiplex PCR, and the TCRdb table lists in-frame clones only, not all of them. Of some 41,000 clones listed, approximately 81% were seen once; the top ten hold about 2.9%. Sequences were derived from peripheral blood, sampled from a patient treated with photon-based radiotherapy. These receptors came from a man in his fifties with gastric cancer. Both conserved end residues are part of each CDR3. D genes are given only for firm matches. Rows may omit the clone size; those that give it use once, few, many or a size class.

>TRBV7-9|NA|NA|TRBJ2-7
CASSLTSVNEQYF
TGTGCCAGCAGCTTAACTTCGGTTAACGAGCAGTACTTC
>TRBV28|NA|NA|TRBJ2-1
CASSSRRGRSYNEQFF
TGTGCCAGCAGCAGTAGGCGGGGACGCTCCTACAATGAGCAGTTCTTC
>TRBV6-1|few|NA|TRBJ1-4
CASQTPWDEKLFF
TGTGCCAGCCAAACGCCGTGGGATGAAAAACTGTTTTTT
>TRBV29-1|NA|TRBD1|TRBJ2-5
CSVPDRVGQETQYF
TGCAGCGTCCCTGACAGGGTAGGGCAAGAGACCCAGTACTTC
>TRBV5-1|NA|TRBD2|TRBJ2-3
CASSLGLAGGDTQYF
TGCGCCAGCAGCTTGGGTCTAGCGGGAGGAGATACGCAGTATTTT
>TRBV7-6|few|NA|TRBJ2-5
CASSQTFRETQYF
TGTGCCAGCAGCCAGACTTTCAGGGAGACCCAGTACTTC
>TRBV7-9|NA|TRBD1|TRBJ1-4
CASSFGQGLNEKLFF
TGTGCCAGCAGCTTTGGACAGGGCCTTAATGAAAAACTGTTTTTT
>TRBV6-4|NA|TRBD1|TRBJ1-5
CASSDSEQGLLHF
TGTGCCAGCAGTGACTCGGAACAGGGGCTTTTGCATTTT
>TRBV5-1|once|TRBD1|TRBJ2-5
CASSSGQGQETQYF
TGCGCCAGCAGCTCAGGACAGGGCCAAGAGACCCAGTACTTC
>TRBV7-9|NA|NA|TRBJ2-6
CASSLGTGRGSGANVLTF
TGTGCCAGCAGCTTAGGGACAGGGAGGGGGTCTGGGGCCAACGTCCTGACTTTC
>TRBV5-4|NA|TRBD1|TRBJ2-1
CATNRVQGDEQFF
TGTGCCACGAACAGGGTACAGGGGGATGAGCAGTTCTTC
>TRBV28|once|TRBD1|TRBJ1-1
CASSYSGTGFVAFF
TGTGCCAGCAGTTATTCCGGGACAGGGTTCGTAGCTTTCTTT
>TRBV6-5|NA|TRBD1|TRBJ2-1
CASSSWTGGNEQFF
TGTGCCAGCAGTTCCTGGACAGGGGGCAATGAGCAGTTCTTC
>TRBV5-4|NA|NA|TRBJ2-3
CASSFGGRGVDTQYF
TGTGCCAGCAGCTTCGGAGGGAGAGGAGTGGATACGCAGTATTTT
>TRBV15|NA|NA|TRBJ1-5
CATSKPGSSNQPQHF
TGTGCCACCAGCAAGCCGGGATCGAGCAATCAGCCCCAGCATTTT
>TRBV6-1|NA|TRBD2|TRBJ2-3
CASSELAGSTDTQYF
TGTGCCAGCAGTGAGTTAGCGGGGAGCACAGATACGCAGTATTTT
>TRBV28|few|NA|TRBJ2-7
CASSLTQTLYYEQYF
TGTGCCAGCAGTCTGACTCAGACCTTATACTACGAGCAGTACTTC
>TRBV4-1|NA|TRBD1|TRBJ1-2
CASSHYGQGSYGYTF
TGCGCCAGCAGCCACTACGGACAGGGGAGCTATGGCTACACCTTC
>TRBV29-1|NA|NA|TRBJ1-4
CSVRPNLGPNEKLFF
TGCAGCGTCCGCCCTAACTTAGGACCTAATGAAAAACTGTTTTTT
>TRBV9|NA|NA|TRBJ1-4
CASSVGSVGGNEKLFF
TGTGCCAGCAGCGTAGGGTCAGTCGGCGGGAATGAAAAACTGTTTTTT
>TRBV6-4|NA|NA|TRBJ2-5
CASSENGETQYF
TGTGCCAGCAGTGAGAACGGAGAGACCCAGTACTTC
>TRBV6-5|NA|TRBD1|TRBJ1-5
CASSVGQGYNQPQHF
TGTGCCAGCAGTGTGGGACAGGGATACAATCAGCCCCAGCATTTT
>TRBV4-1|once|NA|TRBJ2-3
CASESTDTQYF
TGCGCCAGCGAGAGCACAGATACGCAGTATTTT
>TRBV2|NA|NA|TRBJ2-7
CASSEGAGPGTLGYF
TGTGCCAGCAGTGAAGGGGCGGGTCCGGGGACCCTGGGTTACTTC
>TRBV19|NA|TRBD1|TRBJ2-7
CASSTGDRTYEQYF
TGTGCCAGTAGTACCGGGGACAGGACCTACGAGCAGTACTTC
>TRBV10-3|NA|TRBD1|TRBJ2-6
CATRQGPSGANVLTF
TGTGCCACGAGACAGGGCCCCTCTGGGGCCAACGTCCTGACTTTC
>TRBV4-2|NA|NA|TRBJ2-1
CASSRPGARNEQFF
TGTGCCAGCAGCCGACCTGGGGCCCGGAATGAGCAGTTCTTC
>TRBV7-7|NA|TRBD2|TRBJ2-1
CASSLGGTSTEQFF
TGTGCCAGCAGCTTAGGTGGGACTAGCACTGAGCAGTTCTTC